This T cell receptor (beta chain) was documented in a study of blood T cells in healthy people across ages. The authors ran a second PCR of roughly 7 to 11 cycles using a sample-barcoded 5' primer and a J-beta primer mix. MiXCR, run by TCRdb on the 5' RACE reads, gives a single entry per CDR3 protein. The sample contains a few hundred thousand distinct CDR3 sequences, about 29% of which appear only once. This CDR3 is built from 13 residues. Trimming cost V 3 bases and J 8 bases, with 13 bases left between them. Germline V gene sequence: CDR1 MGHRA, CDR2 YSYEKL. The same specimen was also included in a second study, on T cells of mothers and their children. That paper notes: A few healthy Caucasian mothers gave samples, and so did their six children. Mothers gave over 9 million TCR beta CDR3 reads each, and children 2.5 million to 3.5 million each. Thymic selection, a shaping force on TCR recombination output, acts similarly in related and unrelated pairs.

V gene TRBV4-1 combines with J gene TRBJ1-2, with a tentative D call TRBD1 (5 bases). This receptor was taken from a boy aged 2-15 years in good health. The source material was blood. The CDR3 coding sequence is TGCGCCAGCAGCCACCTCGACCGGGGCGGCTACACCTTC. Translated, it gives CASSHLDRGGYTF.